These 3 T cell receptor beta chains originate from one sample sequenced in a study of shared clonotypes between healthy human individuals. The assay was immunoSEQ multiplex PCR, and TCRdb's table has in-frame clones only and misses some. This sample has hundreds of thousands of clones; approximately 96% occur once, and the top ten carry roughly 0.23%. In the naive CD8 group, cells lacked CD45RO and were positively selected for CCR7, so terminally differentiated effector memory CD45RA+ cells were left out. Sequencing used naive CD8+ T cells sorted from blood. Every receptor here comes from a man younger than 40 in good health.

The chain carries TRBV7-9 and TRBJ1-5; D gene ambiguous. The ends were cut back, 1 base at V and 1 base at J, with 8 bases in the middle. CDR3 length: 15 amino acids. Germline CDR1 is SEHNR and CDR2 is FQNEAQ (reference sequence). This CDR3 reads CASSLDGGSNQPQHF. The CDR3 region has the DNA TGTGCCAGCAGCTTAGACGGAGGAAGCAATCAGCCCCAGCATTTT.

V and J are TRBV29-1 and TRBJ2-2; possibly TRBD1 or TRBD2 for D (5 bases each). The CDR3 is 14 residues long. The germline CDR1 and CDR2 sequences are SQVTM and ANQGSEA. The V gene lost 0 bases and the J gene lost 5 bases, with 10 bases spanning the gap. CDR3 residues: CSVEDGWGTGELFF. CDR3 nucleotides: TGCAGCGTTGAAGACGGATGGGGGACCGGGGAGCTGTTTTTT.

Regarding this clone: Additional DNA sequences in this sample encode the identical CDR3. This chain links TRBV5-4 with TRBJ2-1; D gene ambiguous. The CDR3 is 13 residues long. Germline V gene lookup returns CDR1 SGHNT and CDR2 YYREEE (reference sequence). V was pared by 4 bases and J by 0 bases, with 5 bases between. The CDR3 coding sequence is TGTGCCAGCAGCCTGTACTCCTACAATGAGCAGTTCTTC. Translated: CASSLYSYNEQFF.